The 8 T cell receptor beta chains presented below share a single source sample, sequenced in a study of a mutant IDH1 vaccine in newly diagnosed glioma. Sequencing used immunoSEQ multiplex PCR; TCRdb keeps in-frame clones, though not all of them. The data hold some 60,000 clones, with over 80% observed a single time. These receptors are not linked to any known antigen. Sample time point: week 47, end of study. One vaccine dose held 300 ug of mutant IDH1 20-mer peptide and came with topical imiquimod. This sample comprised PBMCs, obtained from a glioma patient whose treatment included an IDH1 peptide vaccine. The receptors come from a woman between 50 and 59 years old with glioma.

This clone was counted only a few times. V is TRBV27 and J is TRBJ2-4; D possibly uses TRBD1 or TRBD2 (5 bases each). The germline V and J ends were trimmed by 3 bases and 8 bases, with 14 bases remaining between them. Germline lookup yields CDR1 MNHEY and CDR2 SMNVEV (reference sequence). The CDR3 sequence is 14 residues long. As DNA, the CDR3 is TGTGCCAGCAGTTTTGCCCCGCTGGGGGACATTCAGTACTTC. Protein product: CASSFAPLGDIQYF.

The V and J genes are TRBV5-1 and TRBJ1-1; 7 nucleotides agree with TRBD1. The CDR3 is 15 amino acids. With 7 bases clipped from V and 0 bases from J, the junction kept 9 bases outside the gene matches. Germline V gene sequence: CDR1 SGHRS, CDR2 YFSETQ. The CDR3, as DNA: TGCGCCAGCCACTTAGGGGGACAGATGAACACTGAAGCTTTCTTT. Its protein is CASHLGGQMNTEAFF.

J is TRBJ2-2 and V is TRBV9; a possible D gene is TRBD1 (5 bases). This CDR3 region has 14 residues. The V end was cut by 10 bases, the J end by 3 bases, with 16 bases between. Per the germline V gene, CDR1 is SGDLS and CDR2 is YYNGEE. The CDR3 DNA follows: TGTGCCGCTCCCCCGCAGGGCTACACCGGGGAGCTGTTTTTT. Its translation is CAAPPQGYTGELFF. The entire variable domain, with the rest obtained from reference TRBV9 and TRBJ2-2, is as follows: DSGVTQTPKHLITATGQRVTLRCSPRSGDLSVYWYQQSLDQGLQFLIQYYNGEERAKGNILERFSAQQFPDLHSELNLSSLELGDSALYFCAAPPQGYTGELFFGEGSRLTVL.

The chain has TRBV19 and TRBJ2-5; TRBD2 aligns across 11 bases. Germline loops: CDR1 LNHDA, CDR2 SQIVND (reference sequence). The trim removed 7 bases at V and 3 bases at J, leaving 7 bases unmatched. The CDR3 covers 15 residues. DNA of the CDR3: TGTGCCAGTAACCTTCTTAGCGGGGGGGAAGAGACCCAGTACTTC. Translation: CASNLLSGGEETQYF.

The chain combines TRBV6-4 with TRBJ2-5; maybe TRBD1 (6 bases). V was shortened by 3 bases and J by 2 bases, with 10 bases between the two germline ends. Germline assignment: CDR1 MRHNA and CDR2 SNTAGT. The CDR3 length is 14 residues. This chain's CDR3 is CASSETGQQETQYF. The CDR3 DNA is TGTGCCAGCAGTGAGACTGGACAGCAAGAGACCCAGTACTTC.

The chain employs TRBV19 and TRBJ2-7; 10 nucleotides agree with TRBD2. Germline loops: CDR1 LNHDA, CDR2 SQIVND (reference sequence). Trimming took 6 bases from V and 4 from J; bases not matched to a gene: 9. The CDR3 spans 15 residues. This CDR3 reads CASSPDSSGGYEQYF. In nucleotides, the CDR3 is TGTGCCAGTAGCCCCGACTCTAGCGGGGGTTACGAGCAGTACTTC.

The chain employs TRBV7-9 and TRBJ1-1; no definite D call. Germline V gene data show CDR1 as SEHNR and CDR2 as FQNEAQ (reference sequence). The germline V and J ends were trimmed by 4 bases and 2 bases, with 8 bases remaining between them. The CDR3 is made up of 13 amino acids. CDR3 sequence: CASSSPSNTEAFF. In DNA form, the CDR3 reads TGTGCCAGCAGCTCCCCCTCTAACACTGAAGCTTTCTTT.

This chain connects TRBV28 to TRBJ1-2; D remains ambiguous. Trimming took 6 bases from V and 9 from J, leaving 17 bases between them. CDR1 is MDHEN, CDR2 SYDVKM, per germline. The CDR3 length is 13 residues. For the CDR3, the DNA is TGTGCCAGCAGCACCTTGGGATTTCTTAGCTACACCTTC. This sequence encodes CASSTLGFLSYTF.